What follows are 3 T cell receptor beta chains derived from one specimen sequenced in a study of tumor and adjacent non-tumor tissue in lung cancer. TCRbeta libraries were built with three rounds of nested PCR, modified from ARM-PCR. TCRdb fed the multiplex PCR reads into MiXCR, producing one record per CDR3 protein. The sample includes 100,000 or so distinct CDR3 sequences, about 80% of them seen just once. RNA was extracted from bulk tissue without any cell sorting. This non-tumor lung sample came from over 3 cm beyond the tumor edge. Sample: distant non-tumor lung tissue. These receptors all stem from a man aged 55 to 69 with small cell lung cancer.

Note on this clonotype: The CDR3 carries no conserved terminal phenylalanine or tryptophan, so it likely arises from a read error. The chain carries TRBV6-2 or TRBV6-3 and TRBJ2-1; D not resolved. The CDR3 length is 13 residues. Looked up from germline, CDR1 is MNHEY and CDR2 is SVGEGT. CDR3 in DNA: TGTGCCAGCAGTACGGGTCCTAACAATAAGCAGTTCTTA. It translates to CASSTGPNNKQFL.

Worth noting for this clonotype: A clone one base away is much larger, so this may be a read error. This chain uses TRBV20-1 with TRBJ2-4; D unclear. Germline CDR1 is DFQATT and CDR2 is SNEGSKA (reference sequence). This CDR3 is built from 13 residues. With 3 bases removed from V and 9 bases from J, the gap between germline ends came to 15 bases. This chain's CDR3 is CSASLKGLGIQYF. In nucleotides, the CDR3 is TGCAGTGCTAGTCTTAAGGGCCTAGGCATTCAGTACTTC.

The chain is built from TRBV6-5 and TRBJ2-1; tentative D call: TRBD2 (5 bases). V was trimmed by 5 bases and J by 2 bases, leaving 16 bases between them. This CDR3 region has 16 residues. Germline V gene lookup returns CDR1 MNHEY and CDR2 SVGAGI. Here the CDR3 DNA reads TGTGCCAGCAGTATGGATAGCGAGAGTACCTACAATGAGCAGTTCTTC. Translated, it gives CASSMDSESTYNEQFF.